This TCR beta chain derives from a study of shared clonotypes between healthy human individuals. Per the germline V gene, CDR1 is SGHTS and CDR2 is YDEGEE. The CDR3 contains 15 residues. Losses at the gene ends were 3 bases for V and 7 bases for J; bases not matched to a gene: 5. CD45RO-negative, CCR7-selected cells formed the naive CD8 fraction, which excluded terminally differentiated effector memory CD45RA+ cells. Repertoires were generated with immunoSEQ multiplex PCR, while TCRdb's copy carries only in-frame clones and drops some. The table includes about 2 million clones, about 95% detected once.

The TCR comes from a man younger than 35 in good health. Sample: naive CD8+ T cells sorted from blood. The chain carries TRBV5-8 and TRBJ1-5; 12 nucleotides line up with TRBD1. The CDR3 loop is CASSWGTGGGQPQHF. The CDR3, as DNA: TGTGCCAGCAGCTGGGGGACAGGGGGCGGGCAGCCCCAGCATTTT.